This T cell receptor beta chain was captured in a study of regulatory T cells in long-lasting Graves disease. The study's findings and limits: Rather than thyroid tissue, only peripheral blood underwent study.

CDR3-region Arm-PCR and iRepertoire HTBI primers produced the TCR beta libraries. In the authors' workflow: Spanning all samples, the identified segments comprised 60 to 70 TRBV and 14 to 15 TRBJ. Each CDR3 protein gets one entry after TCRdb re-called the multiplex PCR reads with MiXCR. The V and J calls shown here were made by TCRdb, not taken from the authors' results. In the table there are hundreds of thousands of distinct CDR3 sequences, 15% to 20% of which are singletons. This clonotype was seen once. What it binds is not known. The CDR3 is 15 amino acids. Germline values: CDR1 KGHDR, CDR2 SFDVKD. The V gene end was trimmed by 4 bases and the J gene end by 5 bases; junction bases not matched to a gene: 9. Time point specified: newly diagnosed GD, antithyroid drugs for less than 3 months. PBMC-derived RNA was used for the TCR library. This sample was also put to use in a study of T cells in Graves' hyperthyroidism and ophthalmopathy. That paper adds: Carried out on the TCR CDR3, a first-round RT-PCR used the HTBI primer set.

This chain links TRBV24-1 with TRBJ2-5, with TRBD1 identical over 7 bases. Sequencing used peripheral blood mononuclear cells (PBMCs), obtained at new diagnosis, from a patient treated with antithyroid drugs. The TCR comes from a woman in her thirties with Graves disease. The CDR3 spells CATSEIDRAGETQYF. CDR3 DNA sequence: TGTGCCACCAGTGAAATTGACAGGGCCGGGGAGACCCAGTACTTC.